Below are 28 T cell receptor beta chains sequenced from a single sample in a study of blood T cells in healthy people across ages. Primed by a sample-barcoded 5' primer and a J-beta primer mix, a second PCR proceeded for 7 to 11 cycles. MiXCR was run by TCRdb on the 5' RACE reads, yielding one entry per CDR3 protein. The data contain roughly 680,000 distinct CDR3 sequences, 52% of them singletons. The sequencing input was blood. These receptors came from a woman older than 75 in good health.

This clonotype was picked up many times. The J gene is TRBJ2-1, the V gene TRBV6-2 or TRBV6-3; weak D call: TRBD2 (7 bases). The CDR3 consists of 16 residues. V gave up 6 bases and J gave up 0 bases, with 15 bases separating them. Looked up from germline, CDR1 is MNHEY and CDR2 is SVGEGT. CDR3 bases: TGTGCCAGCAGCCCTCACGGGGGGCGCTCCTACAATGAGCAGTTCTTC. Its protein product is CASSPHGGRSYNEQFF.

The V and J genes are TRBV2 and TRBJ2-1, with D perhaps given as TRBD1 or TRBD2 (5 bases each). The V gene's germline CDR1 is SNHLY and CDR2 FYNNEI. Trimming removed 6 bases from V and 12 bases from J, with 18 bases in between. The CDR3 spans 13 residues. The CDR3 region has the DNA TGTGCCAGCAGCGGGTCGAGGGACGGTGGGCAGTTCTTC. It codes for CASSGSRDGGQFF. The complete variable domain, with remaining parts taken from reference TRBV2 and TRBJ2-1, reads EPEVTQTPSHQVTQMGQEVILRCVPISNHLYFYWYRQILGQKVEFLVSFYNNEISEKSEIFDDQFSVERPDGSNFTLKIRSTKLEDSAMYFCASSGSRDGGQFFGPGTRLTVL.

This clonotype was picked up many times. V is TRBV20-1 and J is TRBJ2-1; no definite D call. CDR3 length: 11 amino acids. Between the trimmed V and J ends, which lost 3 bases and 0 bases, there was a span of 0 bases. Germline V gives CDR1 DFQATT, CDR2 SNEGSKA (reference sequence). The CDR3: CSASSYNEQFF. The CDR3 nucleotides read TGCAGTGCTAGCTCCTACAATGAGCAGTTCTTC.

Concerning this clonotype itself: Germline and junction disagree at one end, which may indicate a read error. The V gene is TRBV4-3, the J gene TRBJ1-1, with 10 nucleotides matching TRBD1. Germline lookup yields CDR1 LGHNA and CDR2 YSLEER. The CDR3 loop spans 16 amino acids. The CDR3 sequence: CASSQGSDRGNTDAFF. Written as DNA, the CDR3 is TGCGCCAGCAGCCAAGGATCGGACAGGGGGAACACTGATGCTTTCTTT.

The rearrangement uses TRBV5-1 and TRBJ2-1; 7 positions match TRBD2. Germline assignment: CDR1 SGHRS and CDR2 YFSETQ. V was pared by 4 bases and J by 0 bases, with 13 bases of the junction left unmatched. The length of the CDR3 is 18 residues. CDR3 region: CASSQSPSGSSSYNEQFF. The CDR3 DNA sequence: TGCGCCAGCAGCCAGTCACCTAGCGGCTCTAGCTCCTACAATGAGCAGTTCTTC.

This clonotype was detected a few times. CDR3 in DNA: TGCAGTGCTAGATGGTCAGGGCAAGAGACCCAGTACTTC. Translating it yields CSARWSGQETQYF. The rearrangement joins TRBV20-1 to TRBJ2-5; D is perhaps TRBD1 (5 bases). Trimming took 2 bases from V and 2 from J, leaving 9 bases between them. CDR1 and CDR2 (germline): DFQATT, SNEGSKA (reference sequence). The CDR3 spans 13 residues.

This clonotype was found many times. The V and J genes are TRBV20-1 and TRBJ2-5; D is ambiguous. The ends were cut back, 6 bases at V and 4 bases at J, with 24 bases in the middle. CDR3 length: 16 amino acids. Per germline, CDR1 DFQATT and CDR2 SNEGSKA (reference sequence). The CDR3 coding sequence is TGCAGTGCCGCCGGAAGGCGGCAAATTTCAAGAGAGACCCAGTACTTC. It is translated as CSAAGRRQISRETQYF.

This clonotype was seen only a few times. The V and J genes are TRBV7-9 and TRBJ1-1, with unresolved D. This CDR3 comprises 14 residues. The V end was cut by 5 bases, the J end by 0 bases, with 10 bases between. Germline V lookup: CDR1 SEHNR, CDR2 FQNEAQ (reference sequence). The CDR3 DNA sequence: TGTGCCAGCAGCCTTCAGCCGTTGAACACTGAAGCTTTCTTT. Protein: CASSLQPLNTEAFF.

The chain recombines TRBV27 with TRBJ2-5, with TRBD2 identical over 15 bases. The J call is in doubt because the DNA end fits TRBJ2-7 better. Germline V CDR1 and CDR2: MNHEY, SMNVEV (reference sequence). CDR3 length: 19 amino acids. DNA for the CDR3: TGTGCCAGCAGAGGAGGGAATATCGGGACTAGCGGGAGGTCCTACGAGCAGTACTTC. It translates to CASRGGNIGTSGRSYEQYF.

As regards this clonotype: Given a much more abundant clone one base away, this may be a read error. The V and J genes are TRBV7-3 and TRBJ2-1; 8 bases fit TRBD2. Germline V gene lookup returns CDR1 SGHTA and CDR2 FQGTGA. The CDR3 spans 15 residues. The CDR3: CASSFLAGYYKEQFF. CDR3 nucleotides: TGTGCCAGCAGCTTCTTAGCGGGGTATTACAAGGAGCAGTTCTTC. Filled out from reference TRBV7-3 and TRBJ2-1, the complete variable domain reads GAGVSQTPSNKVTEKGKYVELRCDPISGHTALYWYRQSLGQGPEFLIYFQGTGAADDSGLPNDRFFAVRPEGSVSTLKIQRTERGDSAVYLCASSFLAGYYKEQFFGPGTRLTVL.

The V and J genes are TRBV25-1 and TRBJ1-2; 8 bases match TRBD1. CDR3 length equals 15 residues. Trimming took 4 bases from V and 4 from J; bases not matched to a gene: 8. Germline CDR1 and CDR2: MGHDK and SYGVNS. CDR3 sequence reads: CASSVGGQELYGYTF. In nucleotides, the CDR3 is TGTGCCAGCAGTGTTGGGGGACAGGAGCTCTATGGCTACACCTTC.

There are many counts of this clonotype. This chain uses TRBV4-1 with TRBJ1-5; D remains ambiguous. Trimming cost V 2 bases and J 5 bases, with 10 bases left between them. The CDR3 contains 14 residues. From germline, CDR1 is MGHRA and CDR2 YSYEKL. The CDR3 region has the DNA TGCGCCAGCAGCCAACGTCACCAGGATCAGCCCCAGCATTTT. It codes for CASSQRHQDQPQHF.

As concerns this clonotype: This sequence may be a read error, since a much larger clone differs from it by one base. The gene calls are TRBV5-1 and TRBJ2-1; D is tentatively TRBD1 or TRBD2 (8 bases each). This CDR3 has 15 amino acids. Germline CDR1 is SGHRS and CDR2 is YFSETQ. The CDR3 spells CASSPGGTGHNERFF. The CDR3 DNA reads as TGCGCCAGCAGCCCGGGGGGGACAGGACACAATGAGCGGTTCTTC.

This clonotype occurred a few times. The chain has TRBV9 and TRBJ2-7; weak D call: TRBD2 (6 bases). This CDR3 is built from 16 residues. Trimming removed 0 bases from V and 2 bases from J, with 15 bases in between. Germline assignment: CDR1 SGDLS and CDR2 YYNGEE. The CDR3 DNA reads as TGTGCCAGCAGCGTAGGTGGGCGGGACGTCGCCTACGAGCAGTACTTC. Amino acids: CASSVGGRDVAYEQYF.

At least ten counts were recorded for this clonotype. The V gene is TRBV20-1, the J gene TRBJ1-5, with TRBD1 identical over 9 bases. Germline assignment: CDR1 DFQATT and CDR2 SNEGSKA (reference sequence). Unmatched junction bases numbered 4, after V lost 6 bases and J lost 1 base. The CDR3 runs to 14 residues. The CDR3 DNA reads TGCAGTGCGGGGACAGGGAACAGCAATCAGCCCCAGCATTTT. It translates to CSAGTGNSNQPQHF.

This chain uses TRBV20-1 with TRBJ1-5; unclear D gene. CDR3 size: 13 residues. Trimming removed 0 bases from V and 1 base from J, with 4 bases in between. Germline CDR1 is DFQATT and CDR2 is SNEGSKA (reference sequence). The CDR3 DNA sequence: TGCAGTGCTAGAGATAGGAGCAATCAGCCCCAGCATTTT. Translating gives CSARDRSNQPQHF.

Note on this clonotype: A read error may be the cause here, since a much bigger clone is one base away. V usage is TRBV5-1 and J usage is TRBJ2-3, with 7 bases lining up with TRBD2. The CDR3 is made up of 15 amino acids. In germline, CDR1 is SGHRS, CDR2 YFSETQ. V shed 4 bases, J shed 6 bases, and the junction held 11 bases outside the gene matches. The CDR3 bases are TGCGCCAGCAGCCATTTGGGAGGGTCCAGGGATACGCAGTATTTT. Translated: CASSHLGGSRDTQYF.

In its sample, this clonotype was seen a few times. This sequence joins TRBV6-2 or TRBV6-3 and TRBJ2-7; 7 positions match TRBD2. Germline CDR1 MNHEY, CDR2 SVGEGT. This CDR3 is built from 16 residues. V trimming: 0 bases; J trimming: 0 bases; junction bases outside the gene matches: 5. In DNA form, the CDR3 reads TGTGCCAGCAGTTACTCAGCGGGACGTGGCTCCTACGAGCAGTACTTC. It specifies CASSYSAGRGSYEQYF.

This clonotype was detected ten times or more. This chain links TRBV7-2 with TRBJ2-7; 7 bases line up with TRBD2. Trimming removed 6 bases from V and 4 bases from J; junction bases left unmatched: 18. The CDR3 consists of 17 residues. CDR1 and CDR2 (germline): SGHTA, FQGNSA. CDR3 bases: TGTGCCAGCAGTCCTACTCGGCTTAGGCGGGAGCGATACGAGCAGTACTTC. Its protein is CASSPTRLRRERYEQYF.

Remarks on this clonotype: A much larger clone lies a single base off, so this may be a read error. The chain is built from TRBV15 and TRBJ1-2; D is unclear. Per the germline V gene, CDR1 is LNHNV and CDR2 is YYDKDF (reference sequence). The CDR3 consists of 12 residues. CDR3 region: CATSQVGYGCTF. The DNA for the CDR3 is TGTGCCACCTCTCAGGTGGGCTATGGCTGCACCTTC.

This rearrangement joins TRBV30 to TRBJ2-5; 8 bases agree with TRBD1. The J call may be mistaken, given a closer DNA end match to TRBJ2-7. Germline assignment: CDR1 GTSNPN and CDR2 SVGIG (reference sequence). The CDR3 runs 14 residues. The CDR3 DNA is TGTGCCTGGAGCCGGACAGGGATAATATCCGAGCAGTACTTC. This gives the protein CAWSRTGIISEQYF.

This clonotype has only a few counts. The chain uses TRBV11-1 and TRBJ1-2; D is unclear. V lost 5 bases and J 5 bases, leaving 12 bases between the germline ends. Germline V lookup: CDR1 SGHAT, CDR2 FQDESV (reference sequence). There are 13 residues in the CDR3. The CDR3 DNA follows: TGTGCCAGCAGCCCGTTCGGCGTTTATGGCTACACCTTC. Residues: CASSPFGVYGYTF.

In its sample, this clonotype was seen once. The rearrangement joins TRBV12-3 or TRBV12-4 to TRBJ2-7, with 7 bases matching TRBD2. Matching the DNA end better, TRBJ2-5 makes the J call doubtful. There are 15 residues in the CDR3. CDR3 sequence: CASSLAGRASETQYF. The CDR3 coding sequence is TGTGCCAGCAGTCTTGCGGGGAGGGCCTCAGAGACCCAGTACTTC.

This clonotype was detected many times. The chain links TRBV7-6 to TRBJ2-7; D possibly corresponds to TRBD2 (6 bases). Looked up from germline, CDR1 is SGHVS and CDR2 is FNYEAQ. Between the trimmed V and J ends, which lost 4 bases and 6 bases, there was a span of 19 bases. The CDR3 spans 15 residues. The CDR3 DNA is TGTGCCAGCAGCTCGCACCCGGGGGACTCTTTCGAGCAGTACTTC. Amino acids: CASSSHPGDSFEQYF.

V usage is TRBV4-1 and J usage is TRBJ1-1; 10 bases fit TRBD1. The junction had 11 bases not matched to a gene; V was cut back by 9 bases and J by 4 bases. The length of the CDR3 is 15 residues. Germline V CDR1 and CDR2: MGHRA, YSYEKL. CDR3 coding DNA: TGCGCCAGTAAATACGGGACAGGGGCAGGCACTGAAGCTTTCTTT. It codes for CASKYGTGAGTEAFF.

The table lists this clonotype with a few counts. This may stem from a read error, because a much larger clone lies one nucleotide away. V is TRBV7-2 and J is TRBJ2-5; D unclear. The J call may be mistaken, given a closer DNA end match to TRBJ2-1. The CDR3 runs 13 residues. In germline, CDR1 is SGHTA, CDR2 FQGNSA. CDR3 region: CASSLTYQETQFF. The CDR3 DNA sequence: TGTGCCAGCAGCCTCACGTACCAAGAGACCCAGTTCTTC.

This clonotype was counted a single time. Possible read error: a much larger clone is one base away. The chain employs TRBV28 and TRBJ2-7; D may be TRBD1 (5 bases). The CDR3 is 14 amino acids. CDR1 is MDHEN, CDR2 SYDVKM, per germline. V lost 5 bases to trimming and J lost 2 bases, with 13 bases between them. The CDR3 sequence is CASSVPTGPYEQYF. The DNA of the CDR3 is TGTGCCAGCAGTGTCCCTACAGGACCCTACGAGCAGTACTTC.

With regard to this clonotype: One end of the junction fails to match germline, which may point to a read error. The rearrangement uses TRBV7-9 and TRBJ2-6; 8 bases fit TRBD2. CDR3 length: 16 residues. Germline V gene lookup returns CDR1 SEHNR and CDR2 FQNEAQ (reference sequence). The CDR3 DNA sequence: TGTGCCAACAGCCCAGCGGGGGTAGCTGGGGCCAACGTCCTGACTTTC. Residues: CANSPAGVAGANVLTF.